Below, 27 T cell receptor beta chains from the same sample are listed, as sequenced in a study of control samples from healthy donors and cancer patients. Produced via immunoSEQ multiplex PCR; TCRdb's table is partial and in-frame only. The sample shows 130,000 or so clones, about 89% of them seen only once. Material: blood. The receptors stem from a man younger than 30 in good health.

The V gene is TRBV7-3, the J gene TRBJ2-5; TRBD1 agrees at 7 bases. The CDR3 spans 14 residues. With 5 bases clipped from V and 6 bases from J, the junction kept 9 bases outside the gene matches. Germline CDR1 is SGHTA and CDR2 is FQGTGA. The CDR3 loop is CASSPRQGMKTQYF. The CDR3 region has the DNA TGTGCCAGCAGCCCCAGACAGGGTATGAAGACCCAGTACTTC.

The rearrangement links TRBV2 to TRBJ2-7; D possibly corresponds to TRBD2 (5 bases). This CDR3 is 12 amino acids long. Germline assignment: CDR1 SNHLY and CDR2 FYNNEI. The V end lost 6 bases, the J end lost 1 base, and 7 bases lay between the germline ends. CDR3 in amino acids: CASSWESYEQYF. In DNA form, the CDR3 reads TGTGCCAGCAGCTGGGAGTCCTACGAGCAGTACTTC.

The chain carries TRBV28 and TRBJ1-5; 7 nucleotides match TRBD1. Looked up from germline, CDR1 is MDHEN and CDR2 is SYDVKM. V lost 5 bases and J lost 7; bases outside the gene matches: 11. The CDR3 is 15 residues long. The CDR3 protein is CASSLRQGMGQPQHF. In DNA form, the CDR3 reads TGTGCCAGCAGTCTCCGACAGGGAATGGGACAGCCCCAGCATTTT.

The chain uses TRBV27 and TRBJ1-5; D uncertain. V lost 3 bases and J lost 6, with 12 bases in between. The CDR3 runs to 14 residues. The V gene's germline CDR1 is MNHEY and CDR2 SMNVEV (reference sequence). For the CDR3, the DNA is TGTGCCAGCAGTTTTAGCGGGGATGGTCAGCCCCAGCATTTT. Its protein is CASSFSGDGQPQHF.

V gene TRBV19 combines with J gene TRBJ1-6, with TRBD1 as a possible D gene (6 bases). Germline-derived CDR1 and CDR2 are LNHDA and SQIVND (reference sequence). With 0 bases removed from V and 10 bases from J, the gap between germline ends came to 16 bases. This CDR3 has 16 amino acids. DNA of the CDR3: TGTGCCAGTAGTATAGATCGAGGGGGAAGGAAATCACCCCTCCACTTT. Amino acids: CASSIDRGGRKSPLHF.

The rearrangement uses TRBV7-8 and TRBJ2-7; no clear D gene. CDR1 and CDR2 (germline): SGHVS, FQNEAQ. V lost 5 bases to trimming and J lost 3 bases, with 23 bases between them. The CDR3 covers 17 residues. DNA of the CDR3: TGTGCCAGCAGCACCCCGAGTGGGCCCCCCTCCTTCTACGAGCAGTACTTC. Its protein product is CASSTPSGPPSFYEQYF.

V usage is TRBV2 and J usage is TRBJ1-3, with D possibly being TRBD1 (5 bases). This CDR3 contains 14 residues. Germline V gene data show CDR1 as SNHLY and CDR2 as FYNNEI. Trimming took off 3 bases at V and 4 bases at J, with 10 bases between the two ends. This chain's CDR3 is CASSDRVGGNTIYF. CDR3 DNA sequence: TGTGCCAGCAGTGACAGGGTTGGCGGAAACACCATATATTTT.

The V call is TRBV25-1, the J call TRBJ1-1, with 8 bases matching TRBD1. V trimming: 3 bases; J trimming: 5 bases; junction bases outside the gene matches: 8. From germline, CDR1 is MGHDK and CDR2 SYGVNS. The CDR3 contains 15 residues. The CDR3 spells CASSDYRGDGTEAFF. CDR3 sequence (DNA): TGTGCCAGCAGTGATTACAGGGGGGACGGGACTGAAGCTTTCTTT. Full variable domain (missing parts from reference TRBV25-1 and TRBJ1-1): EADIYQTPRYLVIGTGKKITLECSQTMGHDKMYWYQQDPGMELHLIHYSYGVNSTEKGDLSSESTVSRIRTEHFPLTLESARPSHTSQYLCASSDYRGDGTEAFFGQGTRLTVV.

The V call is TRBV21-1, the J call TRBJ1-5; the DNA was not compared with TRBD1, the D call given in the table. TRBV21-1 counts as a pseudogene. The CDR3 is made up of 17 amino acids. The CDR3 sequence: CASSKVARGPLNQPQHF. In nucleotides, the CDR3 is TGTGCCAGCAGCAAAGTAGCCAGGGGGCCGCTGAATCAGCCCCAGCATTTT.

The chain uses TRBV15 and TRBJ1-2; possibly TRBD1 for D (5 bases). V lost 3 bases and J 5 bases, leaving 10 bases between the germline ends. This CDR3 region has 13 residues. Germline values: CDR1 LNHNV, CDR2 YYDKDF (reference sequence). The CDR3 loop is CATSSGQGYGYTF. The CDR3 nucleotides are TGTGCCACCAGCAGTGGACAAGGGTATGGCTACACCTTC.

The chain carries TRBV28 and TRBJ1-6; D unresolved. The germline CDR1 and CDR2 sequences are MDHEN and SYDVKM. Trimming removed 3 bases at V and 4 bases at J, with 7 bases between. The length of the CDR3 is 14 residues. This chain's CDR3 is CASSFRVYNSPLHF. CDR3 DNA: TGTGCCAGCAGTTTTCGGGTGTATAATTCACCCCTCCACTTT.

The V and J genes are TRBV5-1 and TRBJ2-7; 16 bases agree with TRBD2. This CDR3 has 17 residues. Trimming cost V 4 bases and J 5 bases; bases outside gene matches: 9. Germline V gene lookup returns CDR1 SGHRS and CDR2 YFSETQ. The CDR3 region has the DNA TGCGCCAGCAGCGGACCGGGACTAGCGGGGGGGCCCGACGAGCAGTACTTC. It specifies CASSGPGLAGGPDEQYF.

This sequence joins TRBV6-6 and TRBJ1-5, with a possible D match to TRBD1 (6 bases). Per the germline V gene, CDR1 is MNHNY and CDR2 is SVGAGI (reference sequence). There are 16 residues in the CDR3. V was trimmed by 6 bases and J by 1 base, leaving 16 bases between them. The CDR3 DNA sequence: TGTGCCAGCAGAGCGAGGGGGGCTGTGAGCAATCAGCCCCAGCATTTT. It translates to CASRARGAVSNQPQHF.

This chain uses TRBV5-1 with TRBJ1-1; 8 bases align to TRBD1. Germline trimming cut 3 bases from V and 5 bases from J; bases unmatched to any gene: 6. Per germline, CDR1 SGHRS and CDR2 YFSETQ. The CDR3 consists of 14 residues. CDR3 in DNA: TGCGCCAGCAGCTGGACAGGGCCGGGGACTGAAGCTTTCTTT. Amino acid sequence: CASSWTGPGTEAFF.

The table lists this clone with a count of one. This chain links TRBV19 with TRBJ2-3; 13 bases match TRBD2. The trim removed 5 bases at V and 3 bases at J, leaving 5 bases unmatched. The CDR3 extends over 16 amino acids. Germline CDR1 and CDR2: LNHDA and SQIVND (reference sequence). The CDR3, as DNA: TGTGCCAGTAGTGAACTAGCGGGGGGGATTACAGATACGCAGTATTTT. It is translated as CASSELAGGITDTQYF.

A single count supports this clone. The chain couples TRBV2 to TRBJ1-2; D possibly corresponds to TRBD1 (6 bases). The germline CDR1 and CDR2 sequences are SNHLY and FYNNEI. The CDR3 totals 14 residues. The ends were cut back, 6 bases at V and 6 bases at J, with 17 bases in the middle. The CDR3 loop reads CASSLRGARDGYTF. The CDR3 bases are TGTGCCAGCAGCCTCCGGGGGGCGAGAGATGGCTACACCTTC. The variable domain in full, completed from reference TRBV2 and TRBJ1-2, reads EPEVTQTPSHQVTQMGQEVILRCVPISNHLYFYWYRQILGQKVEFLVSFYNNEISEKSEIFDDQFSVERPDGSNFTLKIRSTKLEDSAMYFCASSLRGARDGYTFGSGTRLTVV.

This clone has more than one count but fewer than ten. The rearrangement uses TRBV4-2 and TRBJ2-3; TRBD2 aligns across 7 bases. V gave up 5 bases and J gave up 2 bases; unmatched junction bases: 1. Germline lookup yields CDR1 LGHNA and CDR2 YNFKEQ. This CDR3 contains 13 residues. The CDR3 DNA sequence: TGTGCCAGCAGCGGGACTACCACAGATACGCAGTATTTT. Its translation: CASSGTTTDTQYF.

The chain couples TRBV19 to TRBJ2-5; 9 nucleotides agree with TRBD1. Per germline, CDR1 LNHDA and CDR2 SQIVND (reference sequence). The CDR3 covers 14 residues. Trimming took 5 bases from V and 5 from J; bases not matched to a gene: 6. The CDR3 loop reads CASSGGQGWETQYF. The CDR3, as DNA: TGTGCCAGTAGTGGGGGACAGGGTTGGGAGACCCAGTACTTC.

DNA of the CDR3: TGTGCCAGCAGCTTAATCTTTTCTACTGGGAGGGAAAAACTGTTTTTT. It encodes CASSLIFSTGREKLFF. The chain recombines TRBV7-6 with TRBJ1-4; D not certain. Germline CDR1 reads SGHVS; CDR2 reads FNYEAQ. This CDR3 is built from 16 residues. The germline V and J ends were trimmed by 2 bases and 8 bases, with 18 bases remaining between them.

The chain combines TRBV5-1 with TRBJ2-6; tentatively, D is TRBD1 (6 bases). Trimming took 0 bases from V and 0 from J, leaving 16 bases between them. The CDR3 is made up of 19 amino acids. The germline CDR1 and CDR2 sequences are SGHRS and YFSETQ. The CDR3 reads CASSLGFAGAPSGANVLTF. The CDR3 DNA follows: TGCGCCAGCAGCTTGGGGTTTGCAGGGGCCCCCTCTGGGGCCAACGTCCTGACTTTC.

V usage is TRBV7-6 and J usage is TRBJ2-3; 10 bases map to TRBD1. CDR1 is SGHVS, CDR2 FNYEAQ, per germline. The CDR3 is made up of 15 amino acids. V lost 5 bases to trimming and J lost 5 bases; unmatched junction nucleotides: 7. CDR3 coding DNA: TGTGCCAGCAGCCCTGACAGGGGGCTTGGAGATACGCAGTATTTT. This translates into CASSPDRGLGDTQYF. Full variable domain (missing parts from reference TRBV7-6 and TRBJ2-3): GAGVSQSPRYKVTKRGQDVALRCDPISGHVSLYWYRQALGQGPEFLTYFNYEAQQDKSGLPNDRFSAERPEGSISTLTIQRTEQRDSAMYRCASSPDRGLGDTQYFGPGTRLTVL.

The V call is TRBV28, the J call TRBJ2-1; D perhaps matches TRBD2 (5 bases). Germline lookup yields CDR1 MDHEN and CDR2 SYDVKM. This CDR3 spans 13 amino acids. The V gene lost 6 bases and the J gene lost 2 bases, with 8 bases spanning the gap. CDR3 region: CASRSGTYNEQFF. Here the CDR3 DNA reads TGTGCCAGCAGGAGCGGTACCTACAATGAGCAGTTCTTC.

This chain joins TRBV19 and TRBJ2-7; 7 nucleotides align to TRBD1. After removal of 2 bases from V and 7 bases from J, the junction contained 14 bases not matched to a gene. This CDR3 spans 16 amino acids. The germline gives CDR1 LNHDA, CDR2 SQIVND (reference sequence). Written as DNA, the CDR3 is TGTGCCAGTAGTATAAGGAGGAACAGGGGCCTGGAGGAGCAGTACTTC. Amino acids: CASSIRRNRGLEEQYF. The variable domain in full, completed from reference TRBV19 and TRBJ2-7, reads DGGITQSPKYLFRKEGQNVTLSCEQNLNHDAMYWYRQDPGQGLRLIYYSQIVNDFQKGDIAEGYSVSREKKESFPLTVTSAQKNPTAFYLCASSIRRNRGLEEQYFGPGTRLTVT.

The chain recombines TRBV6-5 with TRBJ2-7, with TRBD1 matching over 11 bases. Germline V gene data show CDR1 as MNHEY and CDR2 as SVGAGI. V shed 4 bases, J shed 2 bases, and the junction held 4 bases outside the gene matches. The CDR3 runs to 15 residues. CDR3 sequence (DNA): TGTGCCAGCAGTTCACCGGGACAGGGGGCCTACGAGCAGTACTTC. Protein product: CASSSPGQGAYEQYF.

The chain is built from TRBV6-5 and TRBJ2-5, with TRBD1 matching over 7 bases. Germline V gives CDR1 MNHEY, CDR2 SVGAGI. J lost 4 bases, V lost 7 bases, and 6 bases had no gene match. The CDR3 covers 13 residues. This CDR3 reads CASTTTGRETQYF. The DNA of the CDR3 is TGTGCCAGCACCACGACAGGGAGAGAGACCCAGTACTTC.

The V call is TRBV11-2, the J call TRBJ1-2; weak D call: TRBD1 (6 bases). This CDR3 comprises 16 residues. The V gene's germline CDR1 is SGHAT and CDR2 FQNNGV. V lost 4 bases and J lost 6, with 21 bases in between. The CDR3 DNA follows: TGTGCCAGCAGCTCCAGGACCCGGGACAATAGTAATGGCTACACCTTC. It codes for CASSSRTRDNSNGYTF. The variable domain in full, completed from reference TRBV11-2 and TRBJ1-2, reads EAGVAQSPRYKIIEKRQSVAFWCNPISGHATLYWYQQILGQGPKLLIQFQNNGVVDDSQLPKDRFSAERLKGVDSTLKIQPAKLEDSAVYLCASSSRTRDNSNGYTFGSGTRLTVV.

The CDR3 region is CASSVDGGTEAFF. DNA of the CDR3: TGTGCCAGCAGCGTCGACGGAGGCACTGAAGCTTTCTTT. The J gene is TRBJ1-1, the V gene TRBV7-9; D not certain. This CDR3 is 13 amino acids long. From germline, CDR1 is SEHNR and CDR2 FQNEAQ (reference sequence). Trimming stripped 5 bases from V and 4 bases from J, with 11 bases between. Full variable domain (rest looked up from reference TRBV7-9 and TRBJ1-1): DTGVSQNPRHKITKRGQNVTFRCDPISEHNRLYWYRQTLGQGPEFLTYFQNEAQLEKSRLLSDRFSAERPKGSFSTLEIQRTEQGDSAMYLCASSVDGGTEAFFGQGTRLTVV.